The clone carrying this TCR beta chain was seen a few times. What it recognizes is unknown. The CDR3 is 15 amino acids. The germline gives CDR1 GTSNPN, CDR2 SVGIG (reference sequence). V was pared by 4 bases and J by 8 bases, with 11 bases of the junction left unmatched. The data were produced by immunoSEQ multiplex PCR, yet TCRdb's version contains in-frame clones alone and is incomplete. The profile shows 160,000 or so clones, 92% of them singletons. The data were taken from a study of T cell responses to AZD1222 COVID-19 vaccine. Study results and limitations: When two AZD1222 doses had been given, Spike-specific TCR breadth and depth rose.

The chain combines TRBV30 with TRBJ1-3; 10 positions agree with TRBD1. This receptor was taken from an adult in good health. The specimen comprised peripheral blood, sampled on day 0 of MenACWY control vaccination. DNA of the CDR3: TGTGCCTGGATGCGTGACAGGGGGCATAGGGACACCATATATTTT. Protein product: CAWMRDRGHRDTIYF.